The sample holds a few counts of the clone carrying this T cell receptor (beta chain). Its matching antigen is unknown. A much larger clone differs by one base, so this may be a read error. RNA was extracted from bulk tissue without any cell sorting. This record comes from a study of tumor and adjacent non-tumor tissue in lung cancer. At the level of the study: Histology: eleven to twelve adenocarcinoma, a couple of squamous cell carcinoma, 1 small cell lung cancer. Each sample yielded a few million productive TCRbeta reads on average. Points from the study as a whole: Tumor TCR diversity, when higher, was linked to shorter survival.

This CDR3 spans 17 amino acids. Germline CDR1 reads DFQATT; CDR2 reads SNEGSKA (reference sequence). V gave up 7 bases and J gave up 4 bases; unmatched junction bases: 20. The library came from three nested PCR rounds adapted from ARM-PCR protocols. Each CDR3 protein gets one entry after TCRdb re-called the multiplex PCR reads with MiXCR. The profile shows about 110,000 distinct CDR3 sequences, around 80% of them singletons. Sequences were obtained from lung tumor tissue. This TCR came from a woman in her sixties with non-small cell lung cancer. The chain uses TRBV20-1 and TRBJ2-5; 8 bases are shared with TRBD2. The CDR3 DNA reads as TGCAGTGTCAGTTCCGGGAGGGCCAATTTGGCGCGAGAGACCCAGTACTTC. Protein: CSVSSGRANLARETQYF.